The 3 T cell receptor beta chains presented below share a single source sample, sequenced in a study of cytomegalovirus exposure and HLA in healthy donors. Produced via immunoSEQ multiplex PCR; TCRdb's table is partial and in-frame only. The sample contains 100,000 to 120,000 clones, 88% of which appear only once. The sequenced material came from PBMCs. Receptors originate from a woman in her twenties or thirties in good health and CMV-seropositive.

This rearrangement joins TRBV7-3 to TRBJ2-1; 9 bases are a match to TRBD2. Trimming took 1 base from V and 6 from J; bases not matched to a gene: 1. Germline assignment: CDR1 SGHTA and CDR2 FQGTGA. The CDR3 runs 14 residues. CDR3 sequence reads: CASSLSGRANEQFF. For the CDR3, the DNA is TGTGCCAGCAGCTTAAGCGGGAGGGCCAATGAGCAGTTCTTC.

The V call is TRBV7-2, the J call TRBJ2-7; 7 bases are shared with TRBD1. Germline CDR1 SGHTA, CDR2 FQGNSA. The CDR3 is 14 amino acids. With 5 bases clipped from V and 5 bases from J, the junction kept 9 bases outside the gene matches. CDR3 amino acids: CASSKTGTVHEQYF. In DNA, the CDR3 is TGTGCCAGCAGCAAGACAGGGACAGTCCACGAGCAGTACTTC. The whole variable domain, remainder taken from reference TRBV7-2 and TRBJ2-7, is GAGVSQSPSNKVTEKGKDVELRCDPISGHTALYWYRQSLGQGLEFLIYFQGNSAPDKSGLPSDRFSAERTGGSVSTLTIQRTQQEDSAVYLCASSKTGTVHEQYFGPGTRLTVT.

This chain connects TRBV29-1 to TRBJ2-1, with D possibly TRBD2 on 5 matching bases. V was clipped by 5 bases and J by 0 bases, with 11 bases between them. This CDR3 has 14 residues. Germline loops: CDR1 SQVTM, CDR2 ANQGSEA. CDR3 sequence: CSVHGGSSYNEQFF. CDR3 coding DNA: TGCAGCGTTCACGGAGGCAGCTCCTACAATGAGCAGTTCTTC.